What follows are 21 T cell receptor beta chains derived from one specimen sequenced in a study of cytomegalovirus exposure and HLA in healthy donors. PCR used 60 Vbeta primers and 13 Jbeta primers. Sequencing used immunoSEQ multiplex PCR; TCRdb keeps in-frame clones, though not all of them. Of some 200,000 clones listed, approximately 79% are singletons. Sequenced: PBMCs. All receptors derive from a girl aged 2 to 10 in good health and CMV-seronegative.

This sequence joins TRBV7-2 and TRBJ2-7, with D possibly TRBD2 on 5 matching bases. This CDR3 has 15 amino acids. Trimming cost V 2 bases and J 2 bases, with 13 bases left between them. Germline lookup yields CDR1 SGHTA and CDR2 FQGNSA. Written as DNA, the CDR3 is TGTGCCAGCAGCTTAAGTGGAGGAGTTACCTACGAGCAGTACTTC. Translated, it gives CASSLSGGVTYEQYF.

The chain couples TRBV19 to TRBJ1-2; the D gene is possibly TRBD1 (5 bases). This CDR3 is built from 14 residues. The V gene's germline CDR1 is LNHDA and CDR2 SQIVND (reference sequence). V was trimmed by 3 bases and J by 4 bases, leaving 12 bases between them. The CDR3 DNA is TGTGCCAGTAGTATTATCCAGGGCTCCTATGGCTACACCTTC. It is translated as CASSIIQGSYGYTF.

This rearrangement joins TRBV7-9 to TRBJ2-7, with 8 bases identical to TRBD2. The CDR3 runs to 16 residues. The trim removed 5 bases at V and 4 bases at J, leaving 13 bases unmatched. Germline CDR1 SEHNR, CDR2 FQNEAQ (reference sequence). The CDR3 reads CASSGPLWSGSYEQYF. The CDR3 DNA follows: TGTGCCAGCAGCGGTCCGCTTTGGAGCGGGAGTTACGAGCAGTACTTC.

CDR3 protein: CASSSWLAGGPGDTQYF. CDR3 in DNA: TGTGCCAGCAGTTCGTGGCTAGCGGGAGGCCCTGGGGATACGCAGTATTTT. The chain joins TRBV27 to TRBJ2-3; TRBD2 agrees at 11 bases. The V segment lost 4 bases and the J segment 6 bases; nucleotides outside the gene matches: 12. This CDR3 comprises 17 residues. Germline V gene lookup returns CDR1 MNHEY and CDR2 SMNVEV (reference sequence).

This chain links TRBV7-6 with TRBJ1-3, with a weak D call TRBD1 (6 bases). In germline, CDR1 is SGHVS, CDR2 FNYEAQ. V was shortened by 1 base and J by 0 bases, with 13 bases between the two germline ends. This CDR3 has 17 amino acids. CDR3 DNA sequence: TGTGCCAGCAGCTTAGGCCTCCGGACAGTCTCTGGAAACACCATATATTTT. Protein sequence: CASSLGLRTVSGNTIYF.

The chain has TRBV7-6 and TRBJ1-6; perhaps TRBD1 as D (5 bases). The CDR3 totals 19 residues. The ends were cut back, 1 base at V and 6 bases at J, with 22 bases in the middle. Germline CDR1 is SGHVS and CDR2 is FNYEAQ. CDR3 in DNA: TGTGCCAGCAGCTTAGATTGGGGTGGCGGGGCCCTAAGTAATTCACCCCTCCACTTT. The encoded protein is CASSLDWGGGALSNSPLHF.

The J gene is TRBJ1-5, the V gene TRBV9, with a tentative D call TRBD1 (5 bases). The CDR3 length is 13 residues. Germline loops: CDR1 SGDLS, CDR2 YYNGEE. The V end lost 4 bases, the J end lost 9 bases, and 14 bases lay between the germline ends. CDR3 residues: CASSPAGGMPQHF. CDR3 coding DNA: TGTGCCAGCAGCCCCGCGGGGGGTATGCCCCAGCATTTT.

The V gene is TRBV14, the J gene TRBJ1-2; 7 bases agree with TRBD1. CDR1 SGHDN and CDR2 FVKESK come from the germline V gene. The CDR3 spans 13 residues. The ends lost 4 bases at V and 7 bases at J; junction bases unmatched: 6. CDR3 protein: CASSPMGTAGYTF. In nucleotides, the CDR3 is TGTGCCAGCAGCCCAATGGGGACAGCTGGCTACACCTTC.

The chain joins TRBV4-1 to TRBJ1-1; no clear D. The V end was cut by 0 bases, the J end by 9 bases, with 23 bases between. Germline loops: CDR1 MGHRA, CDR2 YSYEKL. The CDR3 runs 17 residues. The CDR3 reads CASSQESLWQIEEKAFF. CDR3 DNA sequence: TGCGCCAGCAGCCAAGAAAGTTTGTGGCAGATTGAGGAGAAAGCTTTCTTT.

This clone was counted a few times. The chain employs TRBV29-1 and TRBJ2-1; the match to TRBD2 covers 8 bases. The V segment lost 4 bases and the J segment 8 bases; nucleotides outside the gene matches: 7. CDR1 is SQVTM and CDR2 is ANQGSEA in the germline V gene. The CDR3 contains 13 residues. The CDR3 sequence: CSVVGGRMDEQFF. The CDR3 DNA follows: TGCAGCGTTGTGGGCGGGAGGATGGATGAGCAGTTCTTC.

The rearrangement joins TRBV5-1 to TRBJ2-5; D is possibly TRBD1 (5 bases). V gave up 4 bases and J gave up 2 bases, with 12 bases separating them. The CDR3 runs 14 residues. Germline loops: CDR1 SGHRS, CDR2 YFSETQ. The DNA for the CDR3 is TGCGCCAGCAGCCCCGGTTCAGGGCAAGAGACCCAGTACTTC. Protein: CASSPGSGQETQYF.

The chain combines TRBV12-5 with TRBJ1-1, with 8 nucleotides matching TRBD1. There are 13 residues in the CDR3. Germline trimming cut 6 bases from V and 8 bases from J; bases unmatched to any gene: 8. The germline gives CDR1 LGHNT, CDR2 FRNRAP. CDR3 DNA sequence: TGTGCTAGTGGAGCCAGCGGACAGGGAGAAGCTTTCTTT. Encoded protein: CASGASGQGEAFF.

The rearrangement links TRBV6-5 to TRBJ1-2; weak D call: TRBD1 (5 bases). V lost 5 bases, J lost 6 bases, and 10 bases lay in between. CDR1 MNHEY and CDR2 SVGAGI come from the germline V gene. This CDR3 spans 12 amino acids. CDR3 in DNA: TGTGCCAGCAGTCTGGAGGGGCATGGCTACACCTTC. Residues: CASSLEGHGYTF.

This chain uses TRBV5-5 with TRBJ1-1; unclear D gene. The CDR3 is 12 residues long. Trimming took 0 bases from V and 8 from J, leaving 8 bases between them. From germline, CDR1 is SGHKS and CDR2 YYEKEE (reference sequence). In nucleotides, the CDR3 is TGTGCCAGCAGCTTGGGTGGCAGGGAAGCTTTCTTT. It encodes CASSLGGREAFF.

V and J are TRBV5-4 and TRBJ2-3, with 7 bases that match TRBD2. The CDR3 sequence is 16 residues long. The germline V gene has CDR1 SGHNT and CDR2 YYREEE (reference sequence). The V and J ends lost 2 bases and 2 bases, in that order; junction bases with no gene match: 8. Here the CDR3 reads CASSFWRGGDTDTQYF. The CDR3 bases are TGTGCCAGCAGCTTTTGGCGGGGAGGGGACACAGATACGCAGTATTTT.

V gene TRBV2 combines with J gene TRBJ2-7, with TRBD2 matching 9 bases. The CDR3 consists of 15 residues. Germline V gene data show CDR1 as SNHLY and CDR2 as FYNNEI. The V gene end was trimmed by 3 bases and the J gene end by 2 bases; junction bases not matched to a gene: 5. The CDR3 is CASSEGLAGTYEQYF. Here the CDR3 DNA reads TGTGCCAGCAGTGAGGGCCTAGCGGGGACCTACGAGCAGTACTTC.

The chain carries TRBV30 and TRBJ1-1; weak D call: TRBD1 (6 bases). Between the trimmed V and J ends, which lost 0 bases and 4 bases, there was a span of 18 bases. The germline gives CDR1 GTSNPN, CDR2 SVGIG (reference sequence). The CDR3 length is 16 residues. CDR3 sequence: CAWSVENTGRGTEAFF. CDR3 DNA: TGTGCCTGGAGTGTCGAGAATACAGGGAGGGGCACTGAAGCTTTCTTT.

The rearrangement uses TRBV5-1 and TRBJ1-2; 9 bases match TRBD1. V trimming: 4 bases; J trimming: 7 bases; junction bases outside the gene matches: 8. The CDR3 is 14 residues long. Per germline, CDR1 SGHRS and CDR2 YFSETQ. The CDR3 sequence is CASSIDRGIRGYTF. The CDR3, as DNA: TGCGCCAGCAGCATTGACAGGGGGATCCGTGGCTACACCTTC.

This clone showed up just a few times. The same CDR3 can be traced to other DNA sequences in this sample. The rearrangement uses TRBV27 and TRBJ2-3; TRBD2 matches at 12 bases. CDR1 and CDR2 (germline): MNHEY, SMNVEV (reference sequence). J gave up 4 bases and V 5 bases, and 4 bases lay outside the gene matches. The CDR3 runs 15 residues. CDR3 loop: CASSPLAGGSDTQYF. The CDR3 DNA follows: TGTGCCAGCAGTCCACTAGCGGGAGGTTCAGATACGCAGTATTTT.

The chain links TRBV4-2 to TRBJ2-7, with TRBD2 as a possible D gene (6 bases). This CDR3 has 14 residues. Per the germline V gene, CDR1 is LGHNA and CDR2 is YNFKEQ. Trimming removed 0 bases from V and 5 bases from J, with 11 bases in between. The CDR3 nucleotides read TGTGCCAGCAGCCAAGATCGTCAGCGGGACGAGCAGTACTTC. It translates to CASSQDRQRDEQYF.

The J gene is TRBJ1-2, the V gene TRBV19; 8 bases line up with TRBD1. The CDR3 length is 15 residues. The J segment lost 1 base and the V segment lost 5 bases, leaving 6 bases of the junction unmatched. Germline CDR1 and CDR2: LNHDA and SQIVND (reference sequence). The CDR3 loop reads CASSGLTGGNYGYTF. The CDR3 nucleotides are TGTGCCAGTAGTGGACTAACAGGGGGTAACTATGGCTACACCTTC.